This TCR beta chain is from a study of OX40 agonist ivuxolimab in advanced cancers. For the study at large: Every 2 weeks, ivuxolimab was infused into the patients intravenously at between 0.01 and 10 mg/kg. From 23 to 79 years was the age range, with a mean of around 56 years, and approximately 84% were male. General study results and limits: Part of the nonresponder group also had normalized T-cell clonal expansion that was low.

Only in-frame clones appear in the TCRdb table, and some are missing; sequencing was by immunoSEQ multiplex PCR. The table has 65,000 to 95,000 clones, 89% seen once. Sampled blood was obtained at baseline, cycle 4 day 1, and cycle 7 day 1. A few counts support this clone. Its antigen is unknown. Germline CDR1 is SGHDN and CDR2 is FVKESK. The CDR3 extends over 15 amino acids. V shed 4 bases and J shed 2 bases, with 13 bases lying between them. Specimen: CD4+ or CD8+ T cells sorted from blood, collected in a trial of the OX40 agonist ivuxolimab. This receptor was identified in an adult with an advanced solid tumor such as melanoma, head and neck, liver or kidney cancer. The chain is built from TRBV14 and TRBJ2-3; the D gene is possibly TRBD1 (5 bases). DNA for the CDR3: TGTGCCAGCAGCCGAGATGGCAGGGCCACAGATACGCAGTATTTT. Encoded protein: CASSRDGRATDTQYF.